Shown below are 31 T cell receptor beta chains from a single sample sequenced in a study of Ad26.COV2.S vaccination and SARS-CoV-2 variants. Treatment denoted: about 20 received Ad26.COV2.S at low or high dose, single or two shots; 5 received placebo; per-sample allocation not given. Sampling happened 63 days after the first vaccine or placebo injection. Using immunoSEQ multiplex PCR, the repertoire was profiled, and TCRdb retains in-frame clones only, with some absent. This sample yields approximately 410,000 clones, of which around nine tenths are seen a single time; approximately 4% belongs to the top ten. Sequences were derived from peripheral blood, sampled in a trial of Ad26.COV2.S vaccine versus placebo. The receptors come from a person between 18 and 60 years old who received the Ad26.COV2.S COVID-19 vaccine or a placebo.

V and J are TRBV7-9 and TRBJ1-1; perhaps TRBD1 as D (5 bases). Trimming shortened V by 5 bases and J by 8 bases, and 15 bases separated the two germline ends. Germline CDR1 is SEHNR and CDR2 is FQNEAQ (reference sequence). CDR3 length: 13 residues. The DNA for the CDR3 is TGTGCCAGCAGCAATACAGGTGGCCCCGAAGCTTTCTTT. Amino acids: CASSNTGGPEAFF.

J is TRBJ2-1 and V is TRBV27; TRBD2 agrees at 8 bases. The V segment lost 4 bases and the J segment 4 bases; nucleotides outside the gene matches: 9. The CDR3 loop spans 16 amino acids. Per the germline V gene, CDR1 is MNHEY and CDR2 is SMNVEV (reference sequence). The CDR3 reads CASSSPGAGGYNEQFF. The CDR3 region has the DNA TGTGCCAGCAGTTCCCCAGGGGCGGGGGGTTACAATGAGCAGTTCTTC.

The chain is built from TRBV28 and TRBJ1-1; 10 bases are shared with TRBD1. Germline CDR1 and CDR2: MDHEN and SYDVKM. J lost 5 bases, V lost 6 bases, and 3 bases had no gene match. The CDR3 length is 13 residues. The CDR3 is CASRRQGATEAFF. The CDR3 nucleotides are TGTGCCAGCAGAAGACAGGGGGCGACTGAAGCTTTCTTT.

This clone was recorded once. The V call is TRBV7-9, the J call TRBJ1-5; the D gene is possibly TRBD1 (5 bases). Trimming removed 5 bases at V and 2 bases at J, with 7 bases between. Germline values: CDR1 SEHNR, CDR2 FQNEAQ (reference sequence). The CDR3 has 13 residues. This CDR3 reads CASSRDGNQPQHF. Here the CDR3 DNA reads TGTGCCAGCAGCCGGGACGGCAATCAGCCCCAGCATTTT. Full variable domain (outside the CDR3, taken from reference TRBV7-9 and TRBJ1-5): DTGVSQNPRHKITKRGQNVTFRCDPISEHNRLYWYRQTLGQGPEFLTYFQNEAQLEKSRLLSDRFSAERPKGSFSTLEIQRTEQGDSAMYLCASSRDGNQPQHFGDGTRLSIL.

The V gene is TRBV7-9, the J gene TRBJ1-3; possibly TRBD1 for D (5 bases). Germline values: CDR1 SEHNR, CDR2 FQNEAQ (reference sequence). Trimming took off 6 bases at V and 4 bases at J, with 22 bases between the two ends. This CDR3 is 17 amino acids long. The CDR3 coding sequence is TGTGCCAGCAGGGGACCCTCGATTCCGAACGGCGGAAACACCATATATTTT. It is translated as CASRGPSIPNGGNTIYF.

This chain uses TRBV5-1 with TRBJ2-3, with 8 bases matching TRBD2. Germline V gene sequence: CDR1 SGHRS, CDR2 YFSETQ. Unmatched junction bases numbered 5, after V lost 0 bases and J lost 2 bases. This CDR3 contains 16 residues. The CDR3 spells CASSLAGTRFTDTQYF. The CDR3 region has the DNA TGCGCCAGCAGCTTGGCCGGGACTAGATTCACAGATACGCAGTATTTT.

For this clone: Additional DNA sequences in this sample encode the identical CDR3. The chain employs TRBV5-1 and TRBJ1-5; 7 nucleotides agree with TRBD1. In germline, CDR1 is SGHRS, CDR2 YFSETQ. With V trimmed by 0 bases and J by 3 bases, 3 bases remained unmatched. The CDR3 contains 15 residues. Here the CDR3 DNA reads TGCGCCAGCAGCTTGGCAGGGGGAGACAATCAGCCCCAGCATTTT. Protein sequence: CASSLAGGDNQPQHF. Full variable domain (remainder filled in from reference TRBV5-1 and TRBJ1-5): KAGVTQTPRYLIKTRGQQVTLSCSPISGHRSVSWYQQTPGQGLQFLFEYFSETQRNKGNFPGRFSGRQFSNSRSEMNVSTLELGDSALYLCASSLAGGDNQPQHFGDGTRLSIL.

This clone was seen just once. The chain recombines TRBV7-2 with TRBJ1-2; D is possibly TRBD1 (6 bases). Trimming left V 8 bases short and J 3 bases short, with 10 bases between. The CDR3 consists of 12 residues. CDR1 SGHTA and CDR2 FQGNSA come from the germline V gene. In DNA form, the CDR3 reads TGTGCCAGCGAAAGGGGGTACTATGGCTACACCTTC. The encoded protein is CASERGYYGYTF.

As regards this clone: Distinct nucleotide sequences in the sample also encode this CDR3. V gene TRBV5-1 combines with J gene TRBJ1-2; the D is unclear. The V gene's germline CDR1 is SGHRS and CDR2 YFSETQ. Trimming left V 4 bases short and J 0 bases short, with 10 bases between. The CDR3 length is 14 residues. This chain's CDR3 is CASSPGTANYGYTF. In nucleotides, the CDR3 is TGCGCCAGCAGCCCGGGCACCGCTAACTATGGCTACACCTTC.

V gene TRBV6-5 combines with J gene TRBJ2-7, with 7 bases identical to TRBD2. Germline trimming cut 7 bases from V and 3 bases from J; bases unmatched to any gene: 9. CDR3 length equals 14 residues. The germline V gene encodes CDR1 MNHEY and CDR2 SVGAGI. CDR3 DNA: TGTGCCAGCACTCCGGGCGGGGGATTCTACGAGCAGTACTTC. It translates to CASTPGGGFYEQYF.

The V gene is TRBV7-2, the J gene TRBJ2-4; 7 nucleotides agree with TRBD1. Losses at the gene ends were 5 bases for V and 4 bases for J; bases not matched to a gene: 8. The CDR3 consists of 15 residues. The germline gives CDR1 SGHTA, CDR2 FQGNSA. CDR3 DNA: TGTGCCAGCAGCCGTTACGGGACAGATAAAAACATTCAGTACTTC. It is translated as CASSRYGTDKNIQYF.

This clone was seen a single time. V is TRBV18 and J is TRBJ2-1; tentatively, D is TRBD1 (6 bases). This CDR3 has 15 residues. V lost 2 bases, J lost 6 bases, and 14 bases lay in between. Germline V gene data show CDR1 as KGHSH and CDR2 as LQKENI. CDR3 in amino acids: CASSPSSGVINEQFF. The CDR3 nucleotides read TGTGCCAGCTCACCATCCTCAGGGGTAATCAATGAGCAGTTCTTC.

The rearrangement uses TRBV10-3 and TRBJ2-2, with 7 bases fitting TRBD1. The V segment lost 9 bases and the J segment 5 bases; nucleotides outside the gene matches: 9. The CDR3 has 14 amino acids. From germline, CDR1 is ENHRY and CDR2 SYGVKD. DNA of the CDR3: TGTGCCATGAACGACAGGGACCCTACCGGGGAGCTGTTTTTT. Amino acids: CAMNDRDPTGELFF.

The rearrangement joins TRBV7-6 to TRBJ2-3; the match to TRBD2 covers 7 bases. The trim removed 5 bases at V and 1 base at J, leaving 3 bases unmatched. This CDR3 region has 14 residues. The germline gives CDR1 SGHVS, CDR2 FNYEAQ. The DNA of the CDR3 is TGTGCCAGCAGCGCAAGCGGGGGCACAGATACGCAGTATTTT. It specifies CASSASGGTDTQYF.

This clone was found a few times. J is TRBJ1-6 and V is TRBV11-2; weak D call: TRBD1 (5 bases). CDR3 length: 13 amino acids. Trimming took 1 base from V and 10 from J, leaving 8 bases between them. The germline V gene encodes CDR1 SGHAT and CDR2 FQNNGV. CDR3 in amino acids: CASSLGDGSPLHF. The CDR3 DNA is TGTGCCAGCAGCTTAGGGGACGGCTCACCCCTCCACTTT. The variable domain in full, completed from reference TRBV11-2 and TRBJ1-6, reads EAGVAQSPRYKIIEKRQSVAFWCNPISGHATLYWYQQILGQGPKLLIQFQNNGVVDDSQLPKDRFSAERLKGVDSTLKIQPAKLEDSAVYLCASSLGDGSPLHFGNGTRLTVT.

In its sample, this clone was seen once. The J gene is TRBJ2-1, the V gene TRBV6-1; D is undetermined. The CDR3 sequence is 17 residues long. The germline V and J ends were trimmed by 1 base and 0 bases, with 13 bases remaining between them. Germline CDR1 MNHNS, CDR2 SASEGT. CDR3: CASSEGRRTDSYNEQFF. The CDR3 DNA reads TGTGCCAGCAGTGAAGGCCGTCGGACCGACTCCTACAATGAGCAGTTCTTC.

This clone has just one count. This chain connects TRBV5-5 to TRBJ1-2; tentatively, D is TRBD1 (5 bases). Trimming pared 5 bases from V and 4 bases from J, leaving 18 bases between. This CDR3 comprises 15 residues. Germline assignment: CDR1 SGHKS and CDR2 YYEKEE (reference sequence). The CDR3 spells CASRQVSVGLYGYTF. The CDR3 nucleotides read TGTGCCAGCAGACAGGTCTCAGTAGGACTCTATGGCTACACCTTC.

This clone was recorded once. The rearrangement joins TRBV28 to TRBJ1-4, with D perhaps matching TRBD1 (5 bases). There are 18 residues in the CDR3. V was pared by 5 bases and J by 1 base, with 20 bases between. Germline V gene data show CDR1 as MDHEN and CDR2 as SYDVKM. This chain's CDR3 is CASSRRAGKGVTNEKLFF. CDR3 DNA: TGTGCCAGCAGTCGCAGGGCGGGGAAAGGGGTAACTAATGAAAAACTGTTTTTT.

This clone was detected only a few times. This chain joins TRBV4-3 and TRBJ2-7, with D hard to call. Germline V gene lookup returns CDR1 LGHNA and CDR2 YSLEER. Trimming cost V 0 bases and J 0 bases, with 6 bases left between them. The CDR3 totals 14 residues. CDR3 in DNA: TGCGCCAGCAGCCAAGATCCGAACTCCTACGAGCAGTACTTC. This gives the protein CASSQDPNSYEQYF.

This clone was counted only a few times. The V call is TRBV9, the J call TRBJ2-5, with D unclear. CDR1 is SGDLS and CDR2 is YYNGEE in the germline V gene. The V and J ends lost 0 bases and 0 bases respectively, with 3 bases between them. The CDR3 loop spans 13 amino acids. CDR3 amino acids: CASSVEDQETQYF. The CDR3, as DNA: TGTGCCAGCAGCGTAGAGGACCAAGAGACCCAGTACTTC.

J is TRBJ2-7 and V is TRBV10-3; D gene uncertain. V was pared by 2 bases and J by 0 bases, with 5 bases between. The CDR3 has 13 residues. CDR1 and CDR2 from the germline V gene are ENHRY and SYGVKD. The DNA for the CDR3 is TGTGCCATCAGTGAGGGGATCTCCTACGAGCAGTACTTC. This gives the protein CAISEGISYEQYF.

This clone was detected once. The chain is built from TRBV24-1 and TRBJ1-5, with a weak D call TRBD1 (6 bases). Trimming took 8 bases from V and 0 from J, leaving 16 bases between them. Per germline, CDR1 KGHDR and CDR2 SFDVKD. This CDR3 contains 16 residues. The CDR3 DNA reads TGTGCCACCAATCCCGGACAGCTATATAGCAATCAGCCCCAGCATTTT. Amino acid sequence: CATNPGQLYSNQPQHF.

The V call is TRBV12-3 or TRBV12-4, the J call TRBJ1-1; D is uncertain. The CDR3 contains 11 residues. V lost 3 bases and J lost 12, with 11 bases in between. This chain's CDR3 is CASSLVQKPFF. The CDR3 bases are TGTGCCAGCAGTTTGGTACAGAAGCCTTTCTTT.

The gene calls are TRBV28 and TRBJ1-2; 8 nucleotides line up with TRBD1. V lost 5 bases, J lost 1 base, and 6 bases stayed unmatched. CDR1 is MDHEN and CDR2 is SYDVKM in the germline V gene. The CDR3 sequence is 15 residues long. The CDR3 reads CASSPTGVDNYGYTF. In DNA, the CDR3 is TGTGCCAGCAGTCCGACAGGGGTGGATAACTATGGCTACACCTTC.

The chain employs TRBV30 and TRBJ2-3, with 9 positions matching TRBD2. Germline V lookup: CDR1 GTSNPN, CDR2 SVGIG (reference sequence). The CDR3 contains 16 residues. V shed 2 bases, J shed 0 bases, and the junction held 6 bases outside the gene matches. CDR3 protein: CAWSISSGISTDTQYF. Here the CDR3 DNA reads TGTGCCTGGAGTATCTCTAGCGGGATTAGCACAGATACGCAGTATTTT.

This clone came up once. The chain recombines TRBV5-1 with TRBJ2-6, with D possibly TRBD2 on 5 matching bases. Trimming shortened V by 0 bases and J by 0 bases, and 7 bases separated the two germline ends. The germline gives CDR1 SGHRS, CDR2 YFSETQ. The CDR3 is made up of 16 amino acids. The CDR3 bases are TGCGCCAGCAGCTTGGTCGGGGACTCTGGGGCCAACGTCCTGACTTTC. Amino acids: CASSLVGDSGANVLTF.

The CDR3 coding sequence is TGCGCCAGCAGCCCGGGTTACTCCTACAATGAGCAGTTCTTC. Translating gives CASSPGYSYNEQFF. The rearrangement uses TRBV4-1 and TRBJ2-1; no reliable D call. This CDR3 is 14 amino acids long. V was pared by 4 bases and J by 0 bases, with 7 bases between. The germline CDR1 and CDR2 sequences are MGHRA and YSYEKL.

The V and J genes are TRBV19 and TRBJ1-2; D is ambiguous. Trimming stripped 9 bases from V and 5 bases from J, with 4 bases between. The germline V gene encodes CDR1 LNHDA and CDR2 SQIVND (reference sequence). The CDR3 totals 9 residues. The CDR3 bases are TGTGCCAGCTTGTATGGCTACACCTTC. Its translation: CASLYGYTF.

This chain links TRBV3-1 (or the pseudogene TRBV3-2) with TRBJ2-5; D uncertain. Trimming pared 2 bases from V and 1 base from J, leaving 8 bases between. CDR1 is LGHDT, CDR2 YNNKEL, per germline (reference sequence). This CDR3 is built from 14 residues. The CDR3 is CASSQRLSQETQYF. CDR3 sequence (DNA): TGTGCCAGCAGCCAAAGACTTTCCCAAGAGACCCAGTACTTC.

This clone appeared a single time. The rearrangement links TRBV5-6 to TRBJ1-1, with D hard to call. Germline CDR1 and CDR2: SGHDT and YYEEEE. The CDR3 consists of 15 residues. Trimming took 0 bases from V and 3 from J, leaving 12 bases between them. The CDR3 sequence is CASSLVLVRDTEAFF. The CDR3 DNA reads as TGTGCCAGCAGCTTGGTTTTGGTGAGAGACACTGAAGCTTTCTTT.

This clone was recorded only once. The V and J genes are TRBV25-1 and TRBJ2-7; tentatively, D is TRBD1 or TRBD2 (6 bases each). Germline V gene lookup returns CDR1 MGHDK and CDR2 SYGVNS. This CDR3 has 15 residues. V shed 5 bases and J shed 6 bases, with 20 bases lying between them. CDR3 amino acids: CASSSPRDIRGEQYF. The CDR3 DNA follows: TGTGCCAGCAGTTCTCCGCGGGACATTCGGGGCGAGCAGTACTTC.